The clone carrying this T cell receptor (beta chain) was counted a few times. Its matching antigen is unknown. This CDR3 comprises 14 residues. Trimming left V 2 bases short and J 2 bases short, with 10 bases between. Germline CDR1 is SGHDT and CDR2 is YYEEEE. The data originate from a study of beta chain features in type 1 diabetes. Whole-study context: Patients did not differ from healthy donors in age, gender or cell yield.

The sequenced template was cDNA made from the entire isolated RNA. Assay: immunoSEQ multiplex PCR; the TCRdb copy retains only in-frame clones and omits some. The sample shows 300,000 or so clones, approximately 9.7% of them seen only once. Whole-study results and caveats: Shortening of TCRB CDR3s, moderate but significant, appeared in all four CD4+ subsets of Type 1 diabetes patients.

The clonotype comes from a man aged 30 to 45 with type 1 diabetes. This chain connects TRBV5-6 to TRBJ1-2, with a tentative D call TRBD1 (6 bases). Material for sequencing was central memory CD4+ T cells from blood. The CDR3 bases are TGTGCCAGCAGCTTTGCCAGGGGAAACTATGGCTACACCTTC. It translates to CASSFARGNYGYTF.